This T cell receptor beta chain was retrieved from a study of T cell responses to AZD1222 COVID-19 vaccine. Some clones are missing from TCRdb's copy, which holds only in-frame ones; the method was immunoSEQ multiplex PCR. The repertoire holds about 120,000 clones, with about nine tenths as singletons. V gave up 0 bases and J gave up 3 bases, with 16 bases separating them. Germline V CDR1 and CDR2: SGHRS, YFSETQ. CDR3 length: 17 residues. This clonotype was sampled from an adult in good health. The rearrangement links TRBV5-1 to TRBJ1-3; D might be TRBD1 (6 bases). The sequences come from peripheral blood, collected on day 0 of AZD1222 vaccination. CDR3 sequence: CASSLEGPGAFGNTIYF. CDR3 sequence (DNA): TGCGCCAGCAGCTTGGAGGGTCCGGGGGCGTTTGGAAACACCATATATTTT.